The 8 T cell receptor beta chains below were found in one sample sequenced in a study of technical replicates of blood from a handful of donors. Libraries were prepared by immunoSEQ multiplex PCR; TCRdb keeps only in-frame clonotypes and omits some of them. The sample includes over 75,000 clones, around 97% of them seen just once. Sequencing used T cells isolated from PBMCs. These receptors all come from a human donor in good health.

CDR3 residues: CSVVTGTYGYTF. In nucleotides, the CDR3 is TGCAGCGTTGTGACAGGGACATATGGCTACACCTTC. The rearrangement uses TRBV29-1 and TRBJ1-2; 7 bases match TRBD1. V was clipped by 4 bases and J by 5 bases; unmatched bases: 4. The germline V gene encodes CDR1 SQVTM and CDR2 ANQGSEA. CDR3 size: 12 residues. The full variable domain, its missing parts supplied by reference TRBV29-1 and TRBJ1-2, is SAVISQKPSRDICQRGTSLTIQCQVDSQVTMMFWYRQQPGQSLTLIATANQGSEATYESGFVIDKFPISRPNLTFSTLTVSNMSPEDSSIYLCSVVTGTYGYTFGSGTRLTVV.

In this sample, this clone turned up once. The J gene is TRBJ2-7, the V gene TRBV29-1; D might be TRBD1 (5 bases). This CDR3 spans 14 amino acids. Germline CDR1 and CDR2: SQVTM and ANQGSEA. The V and J ends lost 4 bases and 0 bases respectively, with 13 bases between them. The chain's CDR3 is CSVVGQESSYEQYF. CDR3 DNA: TGCAGCGTTGTGGGGCAGGAAAGCTCCTACGAGCAGTACTTC.

The CDR3, as DNA: TGCGCCAGCAGTGAACCTGGGGGGTCGGGGGAAATGGGTCAGCCCCAGCATTTT. Protein product: CASSEPGGSGEMGQPQHF. The V gene is TRBV10-1, the J gene TRBJ1-5; D is possibly TRBD1 (5 bases). Per germline, CDR1 WNHNN and CDR2 SYGVQD (reference sequence). This CDR3 is 18 amino acids long. Trimming took off 3 bases at V and 6 bases at J, with 24 bases between the two ends.

This sequence joins TRBV6-5 and TRBJ2-7, with 8 bases fitting TRBD1. This CDR3 has 15 amino acids. The V gene's germline CDR1 is MNHEY and CDR2 SVGAGI. Trimming cost V 5 bases and J 0 bases; bases outside gene matches: 6. CDR3 nucleotide sequence: TGTGCCAGCAGTCCGGACAGGGCCAGCTCCTACGAGCAGTACTTC. Translated: CASSPDRASSYEQYF.

The chain links TRBV7-3 to TRBJ2-7, with D unresolved. V lost 5 bases, J lost 2 bases, and 10 bases lay in between. This CDR3 comprises 13 residues. The germline CDR1 and CDR2 sequences are SGHTA and FQGTGA. The CDR3 sequence is CASSPAAAYEQYF. The CDR3 DNA is TGTGCCAGCAGCCCCGCGGCTGCCTACGAGCAGTACTTC.

This clone has only one observation. Written as DNA, the CDR3 is TGTGCCAGCAGTGAGAACAGGGCTTACGGCTACACCTTC. Protein: CASSENRAYGYTF. The chain recombines TRBV28 with TRBJ1-2, with D perhaps TRBD1 (6 bases). The length of the CDR3 is 13 residues. Deletions cut 5 bases from V and 8 bases from J, with 15 bases between. CDR1 MDHEN and CDR2 SYDVKM come from the germline V gene.

The chain couples TRBV28 to TRBJ2-1; 10 bases align to TRBD2. V trimming: 2 bases; J trimming: 9 bases; junction bases outside the gene matches: 7. The CDR3 consists of 15 residues. The germline CDR1 and CDR2 sequences are MDHEN and SYDVKM. The CDR3 nucleotides are TGTGCCAGCAGTTTACCCAGCGGGAGGGGGGTTGAGCAGTTCTTC. Encoded protein: CASSLPSGRGVEQFF.

V usage is TRBV7-6 and J usage is TRBJ2-3; 8 bases line up with TRBD2. Trimming took 3 bases from V and 1 from J; bases not matched to a gene: 3. Germline values: CDR1 SGHVS, CDR2 FNYEAQ. The CDR3 covers 15 residues. The CDR3 reads CASSLSSGGTDTQYF. CDR3 nucleotide sequence: TGTGCCAGCAGCTTGAGTAGCGGGGGCACAGATACGCAGTATTTT. The variable domain in full, completed from reference TRBV7-6 and TRBJ2-3, reads GAGVSQSPRYKVTKRGQDVALRCDPISGHVSLYWYRQALGQGPEFLTYFNYEAQQDKSGLPNDRFSAERPEGSISTLTIQRTEQRDSAMYRCASSLSSGGTDTQYFGPGTRLTVL.